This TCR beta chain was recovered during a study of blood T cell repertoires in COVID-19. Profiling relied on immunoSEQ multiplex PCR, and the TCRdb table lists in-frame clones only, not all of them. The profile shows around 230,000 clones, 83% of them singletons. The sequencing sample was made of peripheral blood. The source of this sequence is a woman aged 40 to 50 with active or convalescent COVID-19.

CDR3 protein: CAWTFGRANEQYF. As DNA, the CDR3 is TGTGCCTGGACCTTCGGCAGGGCCAACGAGCAGTACTTC. The V call is TRBV30, the J call TRBJ2-7; tentative D call: TRBD1 (5 bases). V lost 4 bases and J lost 5, with 15 bases in between. Germline V gene data show CDR1 as GTSNPN and CDR2 as SVGIG (reference sequence). The CDR3 is 13 residues long.